This TCR beta chain was found in a study of blood T cell repertoires in COVID-19. Participant ages covered 18 to 89 years across about two dozen US areas. V was clipped by 6 bases and J by 7 bases; unmatched bases: 14. Per germline, CDR1 ENHRY and CDR2 SYGVKD. The CDR3 runs 16 residues. In the original analysis: Reference gene primer amplification in the assay estimated nucleated cell counts. The table came from immunoSEQ multiplex PCR; TCRdb's copy has only in-frame clones and leaves some out. V, J and clone size are taken as reported in that table, and D and trimming were inferred from the DNA itself. This sample carries roughly 250,000 clones, approximately 90% of them seen once, and the ten largest clones take about 2%.

V gene TRBV10-3 combines with J gene TRBJ2-1; TRBD1 matches 8 bases. The receptor's source is a woman aged 35 to 49 with acute COVID-19. Sequencing was done on a sample of PBMCs or T cells enriched from blood (not recorded which). The CDR3 spells CAIRDSGGAGGNEQFF. DNA for the CDR3: TGTGCCATCAGGGATTCAGGGGGCGCAGGCGGTAATGAGCAGTTCTTC.